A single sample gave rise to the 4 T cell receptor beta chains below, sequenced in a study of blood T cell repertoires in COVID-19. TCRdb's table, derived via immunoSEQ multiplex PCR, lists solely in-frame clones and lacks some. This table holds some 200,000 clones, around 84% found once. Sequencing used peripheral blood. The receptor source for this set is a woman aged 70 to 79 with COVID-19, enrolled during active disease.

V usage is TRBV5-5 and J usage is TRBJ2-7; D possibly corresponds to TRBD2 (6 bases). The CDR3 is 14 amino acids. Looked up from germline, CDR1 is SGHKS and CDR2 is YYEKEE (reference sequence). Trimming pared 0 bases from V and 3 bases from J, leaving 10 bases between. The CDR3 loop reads CASSLAGGVYEQYF. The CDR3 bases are TGTGCCAGCAGCTTGGCCGGAGGGGTCTACGAGCAGTACTTC.

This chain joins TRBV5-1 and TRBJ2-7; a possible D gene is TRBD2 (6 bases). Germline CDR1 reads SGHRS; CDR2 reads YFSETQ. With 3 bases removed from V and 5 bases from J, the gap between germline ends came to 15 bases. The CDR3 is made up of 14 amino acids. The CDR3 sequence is CASSSRDSSHEQYF. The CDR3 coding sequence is TGCGCCAGCAGCTCCCGGGACTCAAGCCACGAGCAGTACTTC.

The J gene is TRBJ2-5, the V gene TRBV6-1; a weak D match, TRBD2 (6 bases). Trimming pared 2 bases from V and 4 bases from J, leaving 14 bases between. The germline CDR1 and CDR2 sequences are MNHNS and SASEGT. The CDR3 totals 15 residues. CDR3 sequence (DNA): TGTGCCAGCAGTGAATTTTATGGGGGAGGAGAGACCCAGTACTTC. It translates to CASSEFYGGGETQYF.

CDR3 DNA sequence: TGTGCCAGCAGTCTAGCGGGAGTGCTCAACGAGCAGTACTTC. It yields the protein CASSLAGVLNEQYF. The chain carries TRBV27 and TRBJ2-7; TRBD2 aligns across 10 bases. Germline loops: CDR1 MNHEY, CDR2 SMNVEV (reference sequence). This CDR3 is 14 amino acids long. J was trimmed by 5 bases and V by 5 bases; bases with no gene match: 6.